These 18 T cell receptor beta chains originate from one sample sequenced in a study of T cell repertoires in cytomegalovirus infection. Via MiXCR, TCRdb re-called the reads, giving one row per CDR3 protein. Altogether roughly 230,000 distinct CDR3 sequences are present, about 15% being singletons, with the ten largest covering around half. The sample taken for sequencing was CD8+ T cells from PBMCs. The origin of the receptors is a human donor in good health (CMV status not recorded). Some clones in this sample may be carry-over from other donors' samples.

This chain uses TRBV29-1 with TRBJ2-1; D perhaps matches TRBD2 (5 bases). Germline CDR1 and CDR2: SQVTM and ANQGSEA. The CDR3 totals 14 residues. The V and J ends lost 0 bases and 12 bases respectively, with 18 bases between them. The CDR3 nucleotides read TGCAGCGTTGAAGATATTTTAGGGAGTCTTGTGCAGTTCTTC. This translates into CSVEDILGSLVQFF.

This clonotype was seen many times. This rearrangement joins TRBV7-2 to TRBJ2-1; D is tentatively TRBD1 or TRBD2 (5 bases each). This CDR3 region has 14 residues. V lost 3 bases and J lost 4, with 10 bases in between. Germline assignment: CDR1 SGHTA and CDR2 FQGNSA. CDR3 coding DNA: TGTGCCAGCAGCTTTACTAGACAGTACAATGAGCAGTTCTTC. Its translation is CASSFTRQYNEQFF. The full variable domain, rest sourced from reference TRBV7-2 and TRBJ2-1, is GAGVSQSPSNKVTEKGKDVELRCDPISGHTALYWYRQSLGQGLEFLIYFQGNSAPDKSGLPSDRFSAERTGGSVSTLTIQRTQQEDSAVYLCASSFTRQYNEQFFGPGTRLTVL.

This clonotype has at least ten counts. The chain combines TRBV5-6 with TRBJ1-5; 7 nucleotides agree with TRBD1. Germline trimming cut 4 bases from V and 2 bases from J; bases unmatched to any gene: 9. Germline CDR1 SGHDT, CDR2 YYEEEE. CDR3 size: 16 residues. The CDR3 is CASSLTTGIGNQPQHF. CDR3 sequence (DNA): TGTGCCAGCAGCCTGACGACAGGGATTGGCAATCAGCCCCAGCATTTT.

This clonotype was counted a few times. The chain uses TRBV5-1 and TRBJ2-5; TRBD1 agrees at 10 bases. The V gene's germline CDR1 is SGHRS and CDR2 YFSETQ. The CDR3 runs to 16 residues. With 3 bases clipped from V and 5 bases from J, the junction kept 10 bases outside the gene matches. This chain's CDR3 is CASSSPGQGGGETQYF. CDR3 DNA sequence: TGCGCCAGCAGCTCGCCCGGACAGGGGGGTGGGGAGACCCAGTACTTC.

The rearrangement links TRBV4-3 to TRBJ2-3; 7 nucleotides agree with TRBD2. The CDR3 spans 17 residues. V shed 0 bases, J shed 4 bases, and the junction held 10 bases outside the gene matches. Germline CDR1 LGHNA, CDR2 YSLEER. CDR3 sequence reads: CASSQDRGERVADTQYF. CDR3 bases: TGCGCCAGCAGCCAAGATCGGGGGGAGAGGGTTGCAGATACGCAGTATTTT.

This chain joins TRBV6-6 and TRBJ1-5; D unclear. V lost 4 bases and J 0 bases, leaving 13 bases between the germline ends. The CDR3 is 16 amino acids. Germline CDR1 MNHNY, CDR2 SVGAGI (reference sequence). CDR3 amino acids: CASSLVQRDSNQPQHF. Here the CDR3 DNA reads TGTGCCAGCAGTTTAGTCCAGCGAGATAGCAATCAGCCCCAGCATTTT.

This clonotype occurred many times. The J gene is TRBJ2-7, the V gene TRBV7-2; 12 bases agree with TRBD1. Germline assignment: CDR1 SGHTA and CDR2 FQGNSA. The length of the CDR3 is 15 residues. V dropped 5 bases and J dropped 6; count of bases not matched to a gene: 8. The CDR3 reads CASSPTQGQGAEQYF. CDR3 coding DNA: TGTGCCAGCAGCCCAACACAGGGACAGGGGGCCGAGCAGTACTTC.

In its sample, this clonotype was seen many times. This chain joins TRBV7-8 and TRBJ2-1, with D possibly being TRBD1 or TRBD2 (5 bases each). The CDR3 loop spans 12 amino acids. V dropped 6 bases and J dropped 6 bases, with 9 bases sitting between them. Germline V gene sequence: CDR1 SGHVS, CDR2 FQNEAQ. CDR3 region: CASRGPGNEQFF. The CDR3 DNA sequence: TGTGCCAGCAGGGGACCAGGCAATGAGCAGTTCTTC.

CDR3 in DNA: TGTGCCAGCATTTTTCAACGGGCCGGACAGGGGAACACTGAAGCTTTCTTT. Encoded protein: CASIFQRAGQGNTEAFF. The V and J genes are TRBV5-4 and TRBJ1-1; 8 bases are shared with TRBD1. Per germline, CDR1 SGHNT and CDR2 YYREEE (reference sequence). The CDR3 spans 17 residues. With V trimmed by 6 bases and J by 1 base, 14 bases remained unmatched.

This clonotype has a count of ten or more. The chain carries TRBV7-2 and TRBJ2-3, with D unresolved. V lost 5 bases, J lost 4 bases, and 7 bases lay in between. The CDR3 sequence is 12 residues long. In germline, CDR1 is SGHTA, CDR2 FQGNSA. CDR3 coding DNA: TGTGCCAGCAGCGCCGAAGCAGATACGCAGTATTTT. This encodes CASSAEADTQYF.

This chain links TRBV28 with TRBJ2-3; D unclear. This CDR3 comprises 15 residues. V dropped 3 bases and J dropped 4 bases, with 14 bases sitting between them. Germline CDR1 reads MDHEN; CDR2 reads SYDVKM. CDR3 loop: CASSFSGGWADTQYF. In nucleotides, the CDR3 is TGTGCCAGCAGTTTTTCCGGCGGATGGGCAGATACGCAGTATTTT.

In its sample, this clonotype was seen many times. CDR3 DNA: TGTGCCAGCAGCGGGTACACAGATACGCAGTATTTT. Protein sequence: CASSGYTDTQYF. The chain recombines TRBV7-8 with TRBJ2-3; D ambiguous. The germline V gene encodes CDR1 SGHVS and CDR2 FQNEAQ. The V end was cut by 5 bases, the J end by 2 bases, with 5 bases between. The CDR3 runs to 12 residues.

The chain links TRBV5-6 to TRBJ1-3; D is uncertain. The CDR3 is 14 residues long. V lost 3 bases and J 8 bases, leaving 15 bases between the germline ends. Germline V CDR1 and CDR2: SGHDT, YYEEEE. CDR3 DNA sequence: TGTGCCAGCAGCTCCGACGGACCCGGGGACACCATATATTTT. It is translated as CASSSDGPGDTIYF.

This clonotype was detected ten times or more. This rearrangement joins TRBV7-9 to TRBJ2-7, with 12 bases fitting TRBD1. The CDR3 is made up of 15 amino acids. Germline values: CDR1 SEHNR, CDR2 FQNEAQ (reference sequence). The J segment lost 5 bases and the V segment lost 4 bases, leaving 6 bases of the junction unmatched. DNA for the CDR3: TGTGCCAGCAGCTCGACGGGGACAGGGGGCCACGAGCAGTACTTC. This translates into CASSSTGTGGHEQYF. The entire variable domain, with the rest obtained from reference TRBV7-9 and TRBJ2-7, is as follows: DTGVSQNPRHKITKRGQNVTFRCDPISEHNRLYWYRQTLGQGPEFLTYFQNEAQLEKSRLLSDRFSAERPKGSFSTLEIQRTEQGDSAMYLCASSSTGTGGHEQYFGPGTRLTVT.

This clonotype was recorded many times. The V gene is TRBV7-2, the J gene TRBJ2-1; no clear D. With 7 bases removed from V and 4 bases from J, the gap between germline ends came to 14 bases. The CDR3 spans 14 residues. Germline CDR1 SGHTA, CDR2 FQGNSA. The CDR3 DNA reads TGTGCCAGCAACCCCCTCGCCGGGTACAATGAGCAGTTCTTC. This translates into CASNPLAGYNEQFF. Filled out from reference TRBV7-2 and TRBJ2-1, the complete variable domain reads GAGVSQSPSNKVTEKGKDVELRCDPISGHTALYWYRQSLGQGLEFLIYFQGNSAPDKSGLPSDRFSAERTGGSVSTLTIQRTQQEDSAVYLCASNPLAGYNEQFFGPGTRLTVL.

CDR3 sequence reads: CASSLWTGSSYEQYF. DNA for the CDR3: TGCGCCAGCAGCCTTTGGACAGGAAGCTCCTACGAGCAGTACTTC. V usage is TRBV5-1 and J usage is TRBJ2-7; 7 bases line up with TRBD1. V dropped 4 bases and J dropped 0; count of bases not matched to a gene: 7. The germline V gene has CDR1 SGHRS and CDR2 YFSETQ. This CDR3 contains 15 residues.

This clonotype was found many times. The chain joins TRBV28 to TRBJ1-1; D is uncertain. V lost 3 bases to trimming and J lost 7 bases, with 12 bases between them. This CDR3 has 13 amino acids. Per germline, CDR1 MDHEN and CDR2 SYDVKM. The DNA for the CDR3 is TGTGCCAGCAGTTTGAGGGAGACATATGAAGCTTTCTTT. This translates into CASSLRETYEAFF.

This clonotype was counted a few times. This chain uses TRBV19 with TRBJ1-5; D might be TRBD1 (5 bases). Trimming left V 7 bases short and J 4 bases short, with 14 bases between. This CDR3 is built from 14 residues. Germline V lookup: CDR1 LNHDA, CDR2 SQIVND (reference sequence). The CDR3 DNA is TGTGCCAGTACCTCCGGGGCCTCGAATCAGCCCCAGCATTTT. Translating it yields CASTSGASNQPQHF.